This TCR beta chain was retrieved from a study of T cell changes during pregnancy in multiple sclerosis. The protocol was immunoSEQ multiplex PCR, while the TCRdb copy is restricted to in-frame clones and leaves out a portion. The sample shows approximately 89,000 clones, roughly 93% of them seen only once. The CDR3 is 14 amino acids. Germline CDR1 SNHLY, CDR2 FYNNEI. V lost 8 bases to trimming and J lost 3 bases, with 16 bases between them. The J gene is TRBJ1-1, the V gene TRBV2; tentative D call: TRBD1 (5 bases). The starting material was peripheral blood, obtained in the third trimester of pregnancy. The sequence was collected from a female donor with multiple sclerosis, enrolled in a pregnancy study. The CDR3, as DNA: TGTGCCAGCCGCCCGGGACTTCGGGACACTGAAGCTTTCTTT. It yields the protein CASRPGLRDTEAFF.